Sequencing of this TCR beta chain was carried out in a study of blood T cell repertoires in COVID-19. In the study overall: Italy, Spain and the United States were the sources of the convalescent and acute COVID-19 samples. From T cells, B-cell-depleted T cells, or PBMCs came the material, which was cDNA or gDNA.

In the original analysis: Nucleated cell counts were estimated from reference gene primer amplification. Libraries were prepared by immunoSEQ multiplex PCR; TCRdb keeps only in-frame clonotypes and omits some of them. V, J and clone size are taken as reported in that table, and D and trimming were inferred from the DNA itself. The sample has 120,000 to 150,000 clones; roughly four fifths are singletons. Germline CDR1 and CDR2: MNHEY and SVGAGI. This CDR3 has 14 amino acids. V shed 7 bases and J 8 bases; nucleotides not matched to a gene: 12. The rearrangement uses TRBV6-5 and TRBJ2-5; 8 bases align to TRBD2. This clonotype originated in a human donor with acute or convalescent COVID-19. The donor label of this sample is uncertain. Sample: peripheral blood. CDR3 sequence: CASNLGLAMQTQYF. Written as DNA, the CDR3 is TGTGCCAGCAACTTAGGACTAGCCATGCAAACCCAGTACTTC.